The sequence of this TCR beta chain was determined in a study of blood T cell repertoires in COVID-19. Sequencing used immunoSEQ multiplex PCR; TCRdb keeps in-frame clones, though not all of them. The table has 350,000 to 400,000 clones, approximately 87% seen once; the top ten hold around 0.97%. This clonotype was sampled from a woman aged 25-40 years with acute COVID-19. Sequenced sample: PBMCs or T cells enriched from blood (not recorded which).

CDR3 amino acids: CASSTLGTGRIGNTIYF. For the CDR3, the DNA is TGTGCCAGCAGCACCCTTGGGACAGGGCGAATAGGAAACACCATATATTTT. The chain is built from TRBV21-1 and TRBJ1-3; the D call in the table, TRBD1, was not verified against the DNA. TRBV21-1 is tagged as a pseudogene. This CDR3 is built from 17 residues.